A selection of T cell receptor beta chains follows, all from one sample in a study of blood T cell repertoires in COVID-19. Assay used: immunoSEQ multiplex PCR; TCRdb lists only in-frame clones, some missing. The table has fewer than 200,000 clones, over 75% seen once. Sequencing input: PBMCs or T cells enriched from blood (not recorded which). The origin of the receptors is a woman between 18 and 30 years old who had recovered from COVID-19. Both conserved end residues are part of each CDR3. The D gene is left open where the match is weak. The size entry is marked missing in some rows and otherwise reads once, few, many or a size class.

clone size: NA; V gene: TRBV6-5; J gene: TRBJ1-2; D gene: TRBD1; CDR3 protein: CASSYAQGARFDGYTF
clone size: once; V gene: TRBV15; J gene: TRBJ2-2; D gene: TRBD2; CDR3 protein: CATSSGNTGELFF
clone size: NA; V gene: TRBV6-4; J gene: TRBJ2-2; D gene: NA; CDR3 protein: CASSRQFTGELFF
clone size: NA; V gene: TRBV11-2; J gene: TRBJ1-2; D gene: TRBD1; CDR3 protein: CASSLAFSSGQGNYGYTF
clone size: NA; V gene: TRBV20-1; J gene: TRBJ1-5; D gene: NA; CDR3 protein: CSASRGNSNQPQHF
clone size: NA; V gene: TRBV2; J gene: TRBJ2-5; D gene: NA; CDR3 protein: CASSSGRPPQETQYF
clone size: NA; V gene: TRBV4-1; J gene: TRBJ2-2; D gene: TRBD1; CDR3 protein: CASSQDRDRAGGELFF
clone size: NA; V gene: TRBV5-1; J gene: TRBJ1-1; D gene: NA; CDR3 protein: CASSLSGLNTEAFF
clone size: NA; V gene: TRBV28; J gene: TRBJ2-7; D gene: TRBD1; CDR3 protein: CASHLGPGQGTYEQYF
clone size: NA; V gene: TRBV19; J gene: TRBJ2-1; D gene: NA; CDR3 protein: CASSSLSGQDNEQFF
clone size: NA; V gene: TRBV28; J gene: TRBJ1-2; D gene: TRBD1; CDR3 protein: CASRPGQGNYGYTF
clone size: NA; V gene: TRBV28; J gene: TRBJ1-2; D gene: TRBD1; CDR3 protein: CASSPTGTGRSYTF
clone size: NA; V gene: TRBV25-1; J gene: TRBJ1-5; D gene: TRBD1; CDR3 protein: CASRPDRGLIGDSQPQHF
clone size: NA; V gene: TRBV5-3; J gene: TRBJ2-2; D gene: NA; CDR3 protein: CARSPGGRGTGELFF
clone size: NA; V gene: TRBV10-1; J gene: TRBJ2-1; D gene: TRBD2; CDR3 protein: CASSESLTSGGSYNEQFF
clone size: once; V gene: TRBV7-2; J gene: TRBJ2-5; D gene: NA; CDR3 protein: CASSLGPLIVGETQYF
clone size: NA; V gene: TRBV5-4; J gene: TRBJ1-2; D gene: TRBD1; CDR3 protein: CASSQGQNYGYTF
clone size: NA; V gene: TRBV9; J gene: TRBJ1-6; D gene: NA; CDR3 protein: CASSADQGGNGSPLHF
clone size: NA; V gene: TRBV28; J gene: TRBJ1-2; D gene: NA; CDR3 protein: CASKEQGTYGYTF
clone size: NA; V gene: TRBV7-2; J gene: TRBJ1-2; D gene: TRBD1; CDR3 protein: CASSLKGPGTEYYGYTF
clone size: NA; V gene: TRBV28; J gene: TRBJ1-4; D gene: NA; CDR3 protein: CASSIRQGNEKLFF
clone size: NA; V gene: TRBV28; J gene: TRBJ2-1; D gene: NA; CDR3 protein: CASSSGSYNEQFF
clone size: NA; V gene: TRBV30; J gene: TRBJ2-1; D gene: NA; CDR3 protein: CAWSARADNEQFF
clone size: NA; V gene: TRBV28; J gene: TRBJ2-1; D gene: TRBD2; CDR3 protein: CASSPIPLAGGGDEQFF
clone size: NA; V gene: TRBV7-9; J gene: TRBJ1-4; D gene: NA; CDR3 protein: CASSPKPGGLREKLFF
clone size: NA; V gene: TRBV18; J gene: TRBJ1-5; D gene: NA; CDR3 protein: CASSSTGRDQPQHF
clone size: NA; V gene: TRBV27; J gene: TRBJ1-5; D gene: NA; CDR3 protein: CASSRGGRNSNQPQHF
clone size: NA; V gene: TRBV6-5; J gene: TRBJ2-7; D gene: TRBD2; CDR3 protein: CASSYGREVYEQYF
clone size: NA; V gene: TRBV28; J gene: TRBJ2-7; D gene: TRBD2; CDR3 protein: CASSWTSGGAVVEQYF
clone size: NA; V gene: TRBV12-3/TRBV12-4; J gene: TRBJ2-5; D gene: NA; CDR3 protein: CASSPGETQYF
clone size: NA; V gene: TRBV6-5; J gene: TRBJ2-5; D gene: TRBD1; CDR3 protein: CASTWTGGQETQYF
clone size: NA; V gene: TRBV27; J gene: TRBJ2-2; D gene: TRBD1; CDR3 protein: CASRYRGLLGELFF
clone size: NA; V gene: TRBV6-2/TRBV6-3; J gene: TRBJ2-5; D gene: TRBD2; CDR3 protein: CASSYSAGGPETQYF
clone size: NA; V gene: TRBV28; J gene: TRBJ2-7; D gene: NA; CDR3 protein: CASSFSYEQYF
clone size: NA; V gene: TRBV28; J gene: TRBJ1-1; D gene: NA; CDR3 protein: CASSSPGLTEAFF
clone size: NA; V gene: TRBV4-1; J gene: TRBJ2-6; D gene: NA; CDR3 protein: CASSQDLKEDPSGANVLTF
clone size: NA; V gene: TRBV5-1; J gene: TRBJ1-6; D gene: TRBD1; CDR3 protein: CASSRRQGDNSPLHF
clone size: NA; V gene: TRBV5-4; J gene: TRBJ2-2; D gene: NA; CDR3 protein: CASSVDRFNTGELFF
clone size: NA; V gene: TRBV5-5; J gene: TRBJ2-7; D gene: TRBD2; CDR3 protein: CASSFIGGAAPYEQYF
clone size: NA; V gene: TRBV11-2; J gene: TRBJ2-2; D gene: NA; CDR3 protein: CASTSPPGSANTGELFF
clone size: NA; V gene: TRBV2; J gene: TRBJ2-7; D gene: NA; CDR3 protein: CASSATPQAEQYF
clone size: NA; V gene: TRBV5-1; J gene: TRBJ1-2; D gene: NA; CDR3 protein: CASSLDPRFYTNYGYTF
clone size: NA; V gene: TRBV15; J gene: TRBJ1-1; D gene: TRBD1; CDR3 protein: CATSSLLIGTGEEAFF
clone size: once; V gene: TRBV27; J gene: TRBJ2-7; D gene: TRBD1; CDR3 protein: CASADRAGEQYF
clone size: once; V gene: TRBV28; J gene: TRBJ2-3; D gene: NA; CDR3 protein: CASREGRNTQYF
clone size: NA; V gene: TRBV24-1; J gene: TRBJ1-1; D gene: NA; CDR3 protein: CATSEAGLNTEAFF
clone size: NA; V gene: TRBV7-8; J gene: TRBJ2-7; D gene: NA; CDR3 protein: CASSLYKSYEQYF
clone size: few; V gene: TRBV28; J gene: TRBJ1-1; D gene: TRBD1; CDR3 protein: CASRDHRGEITNEAFF
clone size: NA; V gene: TRBV11-3; J gene: TRBJ2-1; D gene: NA; CDR3 protein: CASSSTGDFYNEQFF
clone size: NA; V gene: TRBV3-1/TRBV3-2; J gene: TRBJ2-2; D gene: TRBD2; CDR3 protein: CASSQAFRGGKGELFF
clone size: NA; V gene: TRBV11-2; J gene: TRBJ1-2; D gene: TRBD1; CDR3 protein: CASSPSGTGTYGYTF
clone size: NA; V gene: TRBV20-1; J gene: TRBJ1-1; D gene: NA; CDR3 protein: CSASRAPGGTEAFF